This paragraph covers one T cell receptor beta chain sequence. Its target is unknown. This sample was included in a study of cytomegalovirus exposure and HLA in healthy donors. Overall study results and limits: Researchers had no immune exposure information except CMV serostatus available.

Researchers ran the PCR with 60 Vbeta and 13 Jbeta primers. The table came from immunoSEQ multiplex PCR; TCRdb's copy has only in-frame clones and leaves some out. The data show roughly 230,000 clones, with more than 70% seen just once and around 0.44% held by the top ten. CDR3 length: 12 amino acids. CDR1 MNHEY and CDR2 SMNVEV come from the germline V gene (reference sequence). The sample was PBMCs. This TCR was sampled from a boy between 10 and 17 years old in good health and CMV-seronegative. The J gene is TRBJ2-5, the V gene TRBV27; tentatively, D is TRBD2 (5 bases). The DNA end lines up better with TRBJ2-7; the J call may be wrong. This CDR3 reads CASGGRSYEQYF. CDR3 nucleotides: TGTGCCAGCGGAGGCCGCAGCTACGAGCAGTACTTC.